The 29 T cell receptor beta chains below all came from one sample that was sequenced in a study of blood T cell repertoires in COVID-19 (dated by TCRdb to the early 2020s). The protocol used for the library was the immunoSEQ multiplex PCR assay. The table comes from immuneACCESS by way of TCRdb, which keeps in-frame sequences with V and J called. Part of the clones is missing from these tables; in studies checked, under half for an unresolved V gene and the rest for unknown reasons. The table for this sample lists a few hundred thousand clones; 85% of them were counted only once. The top ten clonotypes cover about 7% of the sample. The sequenced material came from peripheral blood. These TCRs come from a human donor in a cohort sampled during active COVID-19.

The chain couples TRBV6-5 to TRBJ1-1, with TRBD1 as a possible D gene (6 bases). CDR1 and CDR2 from the germline V gene are MNHEY and SVGAGI. The CDR3 runs to 14 residues. Trimming removed 6 bases at V and 6 bases at J, with 17 bases between. DNA of the CDR3: TGTGCCAGCAGCCTACAGGGTGGATGGTCTGAAGCTTTCTTT. The encoded protein is CASSLQGGWSEAFF.

The V and J genes are TRBV24-1 and TRBJ2-3, with D tentatively TRBD1 (6 bases). The CDR3 length is 17 residues. The V gene's germline CDR1 is KGHDR and CDR2 SFDVKD. V lost 4 bases and J lost 0, with 16 bases in between. DNA of the CDR3: TGTGCCACCAGTGACCCCCGACAGGAGATTAGCACAGATACGCAGTATTTT. This encodes CATSDPRQEISTDTQYF.

J is TRBJ2-2 and V is TRBV10-2; tentative D call: TRBD2 (6 bases). The CDR3 extends over 16 amino acids. The germline V gene has CDR1 WSHSY and CDR2 SAAADI. Deletions cut 6 bases from V and 7 bases from J, with 21 bases between. The CDR3 DNA reads TGCGCCAGCAGCCCCCGGTTAGCGGTTATGATCGGGGAGCTGTTTTTT. This sequence encodes CASSPRLAVMIGELFF.

This sequence joins TRBV9 and TRBJ1-3, with D maybe TRBD1 (5 bases). The CDR3 is 14 residues long. Germline V CDR1 and CDR2: SGDLS, YYNGEE. The ends were cut back, 0 bases at V and 4 bases at J, with 8 bases in the middle. CDR3 coding DNA: TGTGCCAGCAGCGTAGCAGGGTCGGGAAACACCATATATTTT. Translation: CASSVAGSGNTIYF.

This chain joins TRBV5-6 and TRBJ2-3; TRBD2 matches 14 bases. V lost 2 bases, J lost 9 bases, and 11 bases stayed unmatched. Germline loops: CDR1 SGHDT, CDR2 YYEEEE. This CDR3 contains 17 residues. For the CDR3, the DNA is TGTGCCAGCAGCTTTGGGACTAGCGGGGGTAGAGCTGGGACGCAGTATTTT. Its protein is CASSFGTSGGRAGTQYF.

The rearrangement links TRBV6-5 to TRBJ2-5, with 7 positions matching TRBD2. Germline V gene lookup returns CDR1 MNHEY and CDR2 SVGAGI. The V gene end was trimmed by 3 bases and the J gene end by 4 bases; junction bases not matched to a gene: 8. The CDR3 is 15 amino acids. CDR3 amino acids: CASSYLVGGGETQYF. DNA for the CDR3: TGTGCCAGCAGTTATCTGGTTGGGGGGGGAGAGACCCAGTACTTC.

Concerning this clone itself: Different DNA sequences within this sample yield the same CDR3. The CDR3 is CASSIRGTNTEAFF. The CDR3 DNA reads TGTGCCAGTAGTATAAGGGGGACGAACACTGAAGCTTTCTTT. The rearrangement uses TRBV19 and TRBJ1-1; D may be TRBD1 (6 bases). CDR3 length: 14 amino acids. V lost 2 bases, J lost 1 base, and 8 bases lay in between. Germline V CDR1 and CDR2: LNHDA, SQIVND (reference sequence). Drawing the rest from reference TRBV19 and TRBJ1-1, the complete variable domain is DGGITQSPKYLFRKEGQNVTLSCEQNLNHDAMYWYRQDPGQGLRLIYYSQIVNDFQKGDIAEGYSVSREKKESFPLTVTSAQKNPTAFYLCASSIRGTNTEAFFGQGTRLTVV.

The chain couples TRBV29-1 to TRBJ2-5; the match to TRBD2 covers 8 bases. CDR1 SQVTM and CDR2 ANQGSEA come from the germline V gene. This CDR3 is 14 amino acids long. Losses at the gene ends were 5 bases for V and 2 bases for J; bases not matched to a gene: 7. CDR3 coding DNA: TGCAGCGTTATCGGGACTAGTCGGCAAGAGACCCAGTACTTC. This codes for CSVIGTSRQETQYF. The variable domain in full, completed from reference TRBV29-1 and TRBJ2-5, reads SAVISQKPSRDICQRGTSLTIQCQVDSQVTMMFWYRQQPGQSLTLIATANQGSEATYESGFVIDKFPISRPNLTFSTLTVSNMSPEDSSIYLCSVIGTSRQETQYFGPGTRLLVL.

The J gene is TRBJ2-7, the V gene TRBV6-4, with 11 bases aligning to TRBD2. From germline, CDR1 is MRHNA and CDR2 SNTAGT. The CDR3 loop spans 19 amino acids. With 6 bases clipped from V and 3 bases from J, the junction kept 19 bases outside the gene matches. The CDR3: CASRKLGRLAGGWVYEQYF. CDR3 nucleotide sequence: TGTGCCAGCAGAAAACTAGGGCGGCTAGCGGGGGGCTGGGTCTACGAGCAGTACTTC.

The CDR3 region is CASTPQFANTGELFF. In DNA, the CDR3 is TGTGCCAGCACCCCTCAGTTCGCGAACACCGGGGAGCTGTTTTTT. The V and J genes are TRBV9 and TRBJ2-2; no definite D call. Germline V CDR1 and CDR2: SGDLS, YYNGEE. The ends were cut back, 6 bases at V and 0 bases at J, with 12 bases in the middle. The CDR3 is made up of 15 amino acids.

This clone has ten or more counts. The chain has TRBV11-2 and TRBJ1-2; possibly TRBD1 for D (6 bases). The CDR3 loop spans 15 amino acids. Germline V CDR1 and CDR2: SGHAT, FQNNGV. Between the trimmed V and J ends, which lost 5 bases and 5 bases, there was a span of 18 bases. The CDR3 DNA is TGTGCCAGCAGCCCCGGGTGGGGGCCGACATATGGCTACACCTTC. This gives the protein CASSPGWGPTYGYTF.

V is TRBV9 and J is TRBJ1-2; weak D call: TRBD1 (5 bases). The CDR3 runs to 14 residues. The germline gives CDR1 SGDLS, CDR2 YYNGEE. Trimming pared 0 bases from V and 4 bases from J, leaving 10 bases between. The CDR3 DNA follows: TGTGCCAGCAGCGTAGGACAGAGAGCCTATGGCTACACCTTC. This codes for CASSVGQRAYGYTF.

The chain couples TRBV5-1 to TRBJ1-1, with D uncertain. The CDR3 is made up of 13 amino acids. CDR1 and CDR2 (germline): SGHRS, YFSETQ. Deletions cut 0 bases from V and 4 bases from J, with 7 bases between. The CDR3 DNA is TGCGCCAGCAGCTTGGACAGACCCACTGAAGCTTTCTTT. Translation: CASSLDRPTEAFF. Combining the CDR3 with reference TRBV5-1 and TRBJ1-1 gives the whole variable domain KAGVTQTPRYLIKTRGQQVTLSCSPISGHRSVSWYQQTPGQGLQFLFEYFSETQRNKGNFPGRFSGRQFSNSRSEMNVSTLELGDSALYLCASSLDRPTEAFFGQGTRLTVV.

The chain joins TRBV28 to TRBJ2-2; 11 bases line up with TRBD2. Germline V CDR1 and CDR2: MDHEN, SYDVKM. V lost 3 bases, J lost 5 bases, and 5 bases stayed unmatched. The CDR3 covers 16 residues. CDR3 amino acids: CASSLWASGGTGELFF. CDR3 sequence (DNA): TGTGCCAGCAGTTTGTGGGCTAGCGGGGGGACCGGGGAGCTGTTTTTT.

V is TRBV29-1 and J is TRBJ1-1; 8 nucleotides align to TRBD1. Looked up from germline, CDR1 is SQVTM and CDR2 is ANQGSEA. The CDR3 length is 11 residues. V was pared by 6 bases and J by 7 bases, with 4 bases of the junction left unmatched. CDR3 nucleotides: TGCAGCGTCCAGGGGGCGGTTGAAGCTTTCTTT. Protein sequence: CSVQGAVEAFF.

This chain connects TRBV6-5 to TRBJ1-5; tentative D call: TRBD1 (5 bases). Trimming removed 0 bases at V and 5 bases at J, with 14 bases between. CDR3 length: 16 residues. The V gene's germline CDR1 is MNHEY and CDR2 SVGAGI. The CDR3 coding sequence is TGTGCCAGCAGTTACTCGATAGTACGGGGGGATCAGCCCCAGCATTTT. It is translated as CASSYSIVRGDQPQHF.

V gene TRBV30 combines with J gene TRBJ1-4, with 7 bases identical to TRBD1. V dropped 4 bases and J dropped 7; count of bases not matched to a gene: 6. This CDR3 contains 13 residues. Germline CDR1 GTSNPN, CDR2 SVGIG (reference sequence). The CDR3 nucleotides are TGTGCCTGGACTAGACAGGGAAGTGAAAAACTGTTTTTT. It specifies CAWTRQGSEKLFF. Filled out from reference TRBV30 and TRBJ1-4, the complete variable domain reads SQTIHQWPATLVQPVGSPLSLECTVEGTSNPNLYWYRQAAGRGLQLLFYSVGIGQISSEVPQNLSASRPQDRQFILSSKKLLLSDSGFYLCAWTRQGSEKLFFGSGTQLSVL.

Concerning this clone: Its ends do not fully match the called genes, so a read error is possible. The V gene is TRBV6-5, the J gene TRBJ2-7; D is possibly TRBD1 (6 bases). The CDR3 is 14 residues long. Germline assignment: CDR1 MNHEY and CDR2 SVGAGI. The CDR3 DNA follows: TGTGCCAGCAGCAATACGGGACACTCCGACGAGCAGTACTTC. Translation: CASSNTGHSDEQYF.

V usage is TRBV2 and J usage is TRBJ1-2; D gene uncertain. The CDR3 extends over 14 amino acids. CDR1 is SNHLY, CDR2 FYNNEI, per germline. The V and J ends lost 3 bases and 5 bases respectively, with 13 bases between them. The CDR3 region has the DNA TGTGCCAGCAGTGACGAGGCCGAAAAATATGGCTACACCTTC. Amino acid sequence: CASSDEAEKYGYTF. The variable domain in full, completed from reference TRBV2 and TRBJ1-2, reads EPEVTQTPSHQVTQMGQEVILRCVPISNHLYFYWYRQILGQKVEFLVSFYNNEISEKSEIFDDQFSVERPDGSNFTLKIRSTKLEDSAMYFCASSDEAEKYGYTFGSGTRLTVV.

The V and J genes are TRBV24-1 and TRBJ1-2, with unresolved D. V lost 4 bases and J 6 bases, leaving 14 bases between the germline ends. The CDR3 has 14 residues. The germline V gene encodes CDR1 KGHDR and CDR2 SFDVKD. This CDR3 is CATSERGGGDGYTF. The CDR3 DNA reads TGTGCCACCAGTGAGCGGGGAGGAGGAGATGGCTACACCTTC.

This clone was found a few times. This chain uses TRBV4-1 with TRBJ1-6; 7 bases fit TRBD1. Germline V gene sequence: CDR1 MGHRA, CDR2 YSYEKL. This CDR3 comprises 16 residues. V shed 3 bases and J 5 bases; nucleotides not matched to a gene: 7. The CDR3 protein is CASSQRQGMDNSPLHF. In DNA form, the CDR3 reads TGCGCCAGCAGCCAGAGACAGGGAATGGATAATTCACCCCTCCACTTT.

This clone was recorded a few times. Within the sample, other DNA sequences also encode this same CDR3. This chain uses TRBV5-1 with TRBJ2-5, with D perhaps TRBD2 (6 bases). This CDR3 is 14 amino acids long. CDR1 and CDR2 from the germline V gene are SGHRS and YFSETQ. V was clipped by 0 bases and J by 1 base, with 7 bases between them. Here the CDR3 DNA reads TGCGCCAGCAGCTTGGTGGGGGGCCAAGAGACCCAGTACTTC. Its protein is CASSLVGGQETQYF.

CDR3 protein: CASSLRGWTNTEAFF. The DNA of the CDR3 is TGTGCCAGCAGTCTCAGGGGGTGGACGAACACTGAAGCTTTCTTT. The chain carries TRBV6-5 and TRBJ1-1; TRBD1 matches at 7 bases. The V gene's germline CDR1 is MNHEY and CDR2 SVGAGI. J gave up 1 base and V 5 bases, and 7 bases lay outside the gene matches. The CDR3 contains 15 residues.

This sequence joins TRBV7-9 and TRBJ1-6; D possibly corresponds to TRBD1 (6 bases). Trimming removed 5 bases at V and 6 bases at J, with 17 bases between. Germline loops: CDR1 SEHNR, CDR2 FQNEAQ (reference sequence). The CDR3 sequence is 16 residues long. This CDR3 is CASSPTGDRFNSPLHF. DNA of the CDR3: TGTGCCAGCAGCCCCACCGGCGACAGGTTTAATTCACCCCTCCACTTT.

This CDR3 is CASSHPGGNYGYTF. As DNA, the CDR3 is TGTGCCAGCAGCCATCCAGGCGGGAACTATGGCTACACCTTC. The V and J genes are TRBV4-2 and TRBJ1-2; D call uncertain. Per germline, CDR1 LGHNA and CDR2 YNFKEQ. CDR3 length: 14 residues. Trimming stripped 3 bases from V and 2 bases from J, with 10 bases between.

The J gene is TRBJ2-3, the V gene TRBV7-9; D gene unclear. This CDR3 has 11 residues. Germline V CDR1 and CDR2: SEHNR, FQNEAQ (reference sequence). The V end lost 10 bases, the J end lost 4 bases, and 9 bases lay between the germline ends. As DNA, the CDR3 is TGTGCCATCGAGCTTGCAGATACGCAGTATTTT. Protein product: CAIELADTQYF.

Turning to this clone: The CDR3 ends on some other residue instead of the conserved phenylalanine or tryptophan, so this is likely a read error. Because the CDR3's place on the DNA is in doubt, the DNA is left out and the CDR3 is given as listed by TCRdb. J is TRBJ1-2 and V is TRBV10-2; the table's D call of TRBD1 was not tested on the DNA. Germline CDR1 and CDR2: WSHSY and SAAADI. The CDR3 has 13 residues if both end residues are counted. CDR3 region: CASSEGDGQASKV.

This clone was seen only once. The chain links TRBV5-1 to TRBJ2-5, with a possible D match to TRBD1 (6 bases). The CDR3 sequence is 14 residues long. Trimming took 2 bases from V and 5 from J, leaving 13 bases between them. CDR1 and CDR2 (germline): SGHRS, YFSETQ. In DNA form, the CDR3 reads TGCGCCAGCAGCTTTCAGGGGTTGATGGAGACCCAGTACTTC. It specifies CASSFQGLMETQYF.

This chain links TRBV19 with TRBJ2-7; 8 bases match TRBD1. Germline CDR1 LNHDA, CDR2 SQIVND (reference sequence). J was trimmed by 3 bases and V by 4 bases; bases with no gene match: 8. CDR3 length: 15 amino acids. Here the CDR3 reads CASSTSGGLYYEQYF. The CDR3 DNA reads as TGTGCCAGTAGTACCTCAGGGGGCCTCTACTACGAGCAGTACTTC.